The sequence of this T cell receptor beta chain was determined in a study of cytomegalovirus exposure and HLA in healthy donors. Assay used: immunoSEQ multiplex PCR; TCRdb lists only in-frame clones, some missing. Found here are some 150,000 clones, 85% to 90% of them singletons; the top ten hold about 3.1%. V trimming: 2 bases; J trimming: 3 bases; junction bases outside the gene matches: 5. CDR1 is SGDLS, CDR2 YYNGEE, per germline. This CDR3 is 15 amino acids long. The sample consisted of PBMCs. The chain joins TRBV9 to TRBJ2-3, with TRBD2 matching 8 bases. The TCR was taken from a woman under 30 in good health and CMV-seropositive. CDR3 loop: CASSVASGYTDTQYF. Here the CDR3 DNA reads TGTGCCAGCAGCGTGGCTAGCGGGTATACAGATACGCAGTATTTT.